This T cell receptor (beta chain) was identified in a study of identical twins. Germline lookup yields CDR1 SGHVS and CDR2 FNYEAQ. V was clipped by 1 base and J by 4 bases; unmatched bases: 5. The CDR3 is 15 amino acids. TCRdb redid the calling of the 5' RACE reads with MiXCR, one entry per CDR3 protein. The sample shows more than 400,000 distinct CDR3 sequences, nearly 15% of them seen only once. A word on this clonotype: What it binds is unknown.

Overall study results and limits: Carriage of fewer insertions was seen in abundant cord blood beta clonotypes, whereas memory repertoires showed none. There was an excess of low generation probability in the out-of-frame alpha sequences that twins shared. Zero-insertion analyses were open to partial confounding by invariant MAIT and iNKT cells. Within monozygotic twins, out-of-frame TCR alpha sharing was underestimated by the models.

These data were likewise used in another study, on yellow fever vaccine responses in identical twins.

This receptor was obtained from a woman between 18 and 29 years old in good health. Sample: CD4+ T cells sorted from blood. This chain joins TRBV7-6 and TRBJ2-7; 9 bases line up with TRBD1. CDR3 DNA: TGTGCCAGCAGCTTAGAGGACAGGGGTTCGTACGAGCAGTACGTC. Protein sequence: CASSLEDRGSYEQYV.